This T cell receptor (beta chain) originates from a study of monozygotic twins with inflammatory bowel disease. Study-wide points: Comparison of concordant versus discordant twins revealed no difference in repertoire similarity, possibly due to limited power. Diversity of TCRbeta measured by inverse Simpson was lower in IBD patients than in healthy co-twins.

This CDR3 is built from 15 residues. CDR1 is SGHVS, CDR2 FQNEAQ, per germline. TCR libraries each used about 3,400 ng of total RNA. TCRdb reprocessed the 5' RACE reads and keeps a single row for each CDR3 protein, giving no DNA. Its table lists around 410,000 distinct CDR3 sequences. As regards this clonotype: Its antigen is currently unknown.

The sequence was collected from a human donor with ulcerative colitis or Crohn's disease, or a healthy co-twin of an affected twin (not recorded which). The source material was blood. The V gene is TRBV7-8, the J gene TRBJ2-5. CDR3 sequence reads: CASSLAARPSETQYF.